This T cell receptor beta chain was identified in a study of blood T cell repertoires in COVID-19. At the level of the study: The study drew acute and convalescent COVID-19 samples from the United States, Italy and Spain.

V lost 1 base to trimming and J lost 6 bases, with 19 bases between them. The length of the CDR3 is 18 residues. CDR1 is SGHVS and CDR2 is FNYEAQ in the germline V gene. The data were produced by immunoSEQ multiplex PCR, yet TCRdb's version contains in-frame clones alone and is incomplete. The table shows 150,000 or so clones, with around 84% occurring only once. This clone occurred many times. The TCR was taken from a human donor with acute or convalescent COVID-19. The donor label of this sample is uncertain. The rearrangement joins TRBV7-6 to TRBJ1-6; D is possibly TRBD1 (6 bases). Sequencing was carried out using peripheral blood. The CDR3: CASSLGQEIHNSNSPLHF. Here the CDR3 DNA reads TGTGCCAGCAGCTTAGGACAGGAGATCCACAATTCTAATTCACCCCTCCACTTT.